The 23 T cell receptor beta chains listed next were all sequenced from one sample in a study of CD8 T cells in Susac syndrome. Reverse transcription of about 0.5 to 1 ug RNA was carried out with random hexamers. TCRdb redid the calling of the immunoSEQ multiplex PCR reads with MiXCR, one entry per CDR3 protein. The sample has about 52,000 distinct CDR3 sequences, just over 90% seen once. The specimen was CD8+ T cells from PBMCs. These receptors originate from a human donor with multiple sclerosis.

The chain is built from TRBV7-9 and TRBJ1-1; D unclear. Trimming took off 3 bases at V and 6 bases at J, with 14 bases between the two ends. This CDR3 has 14 residues. Germline CDR1 and CDR2: SEHNR and FQNEAQ (reference sequence). As DNA, the CDR3 is TGTGCCAGCAGCTTTCCAGGCCACGCCGCTGAAGCTTTCTTT. Translated, it gives CASSFPGHAAEAFF.

V is TRBV27 and J is TRBJ2-5; 7 bases map to TRBD2. CDR3 length: 16 residues. V dropped 1 base and J dropped 0; count of bases not matched to a gene: 5. Germline V gene sequence: CDR1 MNHEY, CDR2 SMNVEV (reference sequence). In DNA, the CDR3 is TGTGCCAGCAGTTTATTTCCAGCGGGGAACCAAGAGACCCAGTACTTC. Encoded protein: CASSLFPAGNQETQYF.

This chain links TRBV7-9 with TRBJ1-1; no definite D call. Germline CDR1 is SEHNR and CDR2 is FQNEAQ (reference sequence). The CDR3 is made up of 15 amino acids. Trimming removed 3 bases from V and 0 bases from J, with 11 bases in between. The CDR3 loop is CASSFEAVLNTEAFF. Written as DNA, the CDR3 is TGTGCCAGCAGCTTCGAAGCAGTTTTGAACACTGAAGCTTTCTTT.

The rearrangement links TRBV7-9 to TRBJ1-1; D remains unclear. CDR3 length equals 13 residues. Deletions cut 5 bases from V and 1 base from J, with 8 bases between. Germline V gives CDR1 SEHNR, CDR2 FQNEAQ (reference sequence). The CDR3 region is CASSPSSNTEAFF. The CDR3 DNA reads TGTGCCAGCAGCCCCTCATCGAACACTGAAGCTTTCTTT.

V and J are TRBV29-1 and TRBJ2-6; D is ambiguous. The CDR3 runs to 14 residues. Trimming removed 1 base from V and 1 base from J, with 5 bases in between. Germline CDR1 SQVTM, CDR2 ANQGSEA. The CDR3 sequence is CSVEGGSGANVLTF. CDR3 coding DNA: TGCAGCGTTGAAGGAGGATCTGGGGCCAACGTCCTGACTTTC.

This clonotype has just one count. V usage is TRBV13 and J usage is TRBJ2-6; 11 positions agree with TRBD2. The CDR3 covers 18 residues. The V and J ends lost 4 bases and 0 bases, in that order; junction bases with no gene match: 5. The germline V gene has CDR1 PRHDT and CDR2 FYEKMQ (reference sequence). As DNA, the CDR3 is TGTGCCAGCAGCTCTAAGGGACTAGCGGCCTCTGGGGCCAACGTCCTGACTTTC. The encoded protein is CASSSKGLAASGANVLTF.

This chain connects TRBV27 to TRBJ2-7; TRBD2 aligns across 7 bases. The CDR3 contains 15 residues. Germline CDR1 reads MNHEY; CDR2 reads SMNVEV (reference sequence). V shed 1 base, J shed 5 bases, and the junction held 8 bases outside the gene matches. The CDR3 DNA sequence: TGTGCCAGCAGTTTATTCGGGGGGAGCGGCGACGAGCAGTACTTC. Its translation: CASSLFGGSGDEQYF.

The chain links TRBV7-9 to TRBJ2-1; D is ambiguous. The ends were cut back, 6 bases at V and 4 bases at J, with 7 bases in the middle. The CDR3 length is 12 residues. The germline CDR1 and CDR2 sequences are SEHNR and FQNEAQ (reference sequence). CDR3 in amino acids: CASSPLYNEQFF. The CDR3 nucleotides read TGTGCCAGCAGTCCCCTTTACAATGAGCAGTTCTTC.

The chain is built from TRBV20-1 and TRBJ1-1; no reliable D call. V was clipped by 1 base and J by 3 bases, with 9 bases between them. CDR3 size: 13 residues. Germline assignment: CDR1 DFQATT and CDR2 SNEGSKA (reference sequence). The CDR3 here is CSARARGYTEAFF. The CDR3 DNA follows: TGCAGTGCTAGAGCAAGAGGGTACACTGAAGCTTTCTTT.

V and J are TRBV30 and TRBJ2-2; perhaps TRBD1 as D (5 bases). Germline V lookup: CDR1 GTSNPN, CDR2 SVGIG (reference sequence). CDR3 length: 12 amino acids. Trimming pared 7 bases from V and 7 bases from J, leaving 13 bases between. CDR3 protein: CALDKLIGELFF. The CDR3 DNA reads as TGTGCCTTGGACAAATTGATCGGGGAGCTGTTTTTT.

The rearrangement joins TRBV7-9 to TRBJ2-7; D not resolved. The CDR3 length is 13 residues. Germline CDR1 reads SEHNR; CDR2 reads FQNEAQ (reference sequence). V was shortened by 3 bases and J by 2 bases, with 8 bases between the two germline ends. The CDR3 region is CASSFLSAYEQYF. The CDR3, as DNA: TGTGCCAGCAGCTTTTTATCGGCCTACGAGCAGTACTTC.

The chain links TRBV13 to TRBJ2-1, with 7 positions matching TRBD1. This CDR3 comprises 14 residues. Germline V gene data show CDR1 as PRHDT and CDR2 as FYEKMQ (reference sequence). The V and J ends lost 10 bases and 6 bases, in that order; junction bases with no gene match: 12. In nucleotides, the CDR3 is TGTGCCATCTCTTCAGGACAGGTCTCCAATGAGCAGTTCTTC. As protein: CAISSGQVSNEQFF.

The chain is built from TRBV30 and TRBJ2-1; 10 bases are shared with TRBD2. In germline, CDR1 is GTSNPN, CDR2 SVGIG (reference sequence). The J segment lost 7 bases and the V segment lost 5 bases, leaving 5 bases of the junction unmatched. The CDR3 is 13 amino acids. The CDR3 bases are TGTGCCTGGGGGACTAGCGTGGGGAATGAGCAGTTCTTC. It is translated as CAWGTSVGNEQFF.

The chain employs TRBV7-8 and TRBJ1-1; D ambiguous. V lost 0 bases, J lost 7 bases, and 9 bases lay in between. There are 13 residues in the CDR3. The germline V gene has CDR1 SGHVS and CDR2 FQNEAQ. The CDR3 loop is CASSLAGRVEAFF. The DNA of the CDR3 is TGTGCCAGCAGCTTAGCGGGGAGGGTTGAAGCTTTCTTT.

Notes on this clonotype: The junction departs from the called germline gene at one end, perhaps through a read error. J is TRBJ2-7 and V is TRBV20-1, with D uncertain. From germline, CDR1 is DFQATT and CDR2 SNEGSKA (reference sequence). The CDR3 is made up of 15 amino acids. CDR3 sequence: CSAGDLGQPDYEQYF. DNA for the CDR3: TGCAGTGCTGGAGACCTCGGGCAGCCAGACTACGAGCAGTACTTC.

Of note for this clonotype: Germline is not matched at one junction end, which may reflect a read error. The chain is built from TRBV5-1 and TRBJ2-7, with 8 bases lining up with TRBD2. Germline V gene data show CDR1 as SGHRS and CDR2 as YFSETQ. This CDR3 region has 13 residues. CDR3 DNA sequence: TGTGCCAGCAGCTTAGCGGGGAGCTACGAGCAGTACTTC. As protein: CASSLAGSYEQYF.

This clonotype was seen once. The chain is built from TRBV19 and TRBJ2-7, with D perhaps matching TRBD1 (6 bases). Germline loops: CDR1 LNHDA, CDR2 SQIVND (reference sequence). The CDR3 is 13 residues long. Deletions cut 1 base from V and 2 bases from J, with 6 bases between. CDR3 region: CASSIGTAYEQYF. The CDR3 bases are TGTGCCAGTAGTATAGGGACAGCCTACGAGCAGTACTTC.

This chain links TRBV11-2 with TRBJ1-2; 7 bases are shared with TRBD1. The length of the CDR3 is 14 residues. V lost 5 bases to trimming and J lost 3 bases; unmatched junction nucleotides: 6. Germline assignment: CDR1 SGHAT and CDR2 FQNNGV. CDR3 in amino acids: CASSQGGRYYGYTF. The CDR3 nucleotides are TGTGCCAGCAGCCAGGGGGGCAGGTACTATGGCTACACCTTC. Looking up the rest from reference TRBV11-2 and TRBJ1-2 gives the full variable domain: EAGVAQSPRYKIIEKRQSVAFWCNPISGHATLYWYQQILGQGPKLLIQFQNNGVVDDSQLPKDRFSAERLKGVDSTLKIQPAKLEDSAVYLCASSQGGRYYGYTFGSGTRLTVV.

The chain has TRBV7-3 and TRBJ2-5, with 8 bases identical to TRBD1. The CDR3 loop spans 15 amino acids. The J segment lost 6 bases and the V segment lost 1 base, leaving 7 bases of the junction unmatched. Germline values: CDR1 SGHTA, CDR2 FQGTGA. CDR3 nucleotide sequence: TGTGCCAGCAGCTTAAGTAGTGGGACAGGACAGACCCAGTACTTC. It encodes CASSLSSGTGQTQYF.

The chain uses TRBV20-1 and TRBJ2-7, with a tentative D call TRBD2 (7 bases). The CDR3 sequence is 13 residues long. V was cut by 4 bases and J by 5 bases, with 15 bases left in between. Germline V lookup: CDR1 DFQATT, CDR2 SNEGSKA (reference sequence). CDR3 nucleotide sequence: TGCAGTGCTACAAGGGGGGGAAGCGACGAGCAGTACTTC. This sequence encodes CSATRGGSDEQYF.

The chain joins TRBV29-1 to TRBJ2-1, with unresolved D. V was pared by 2 bases and J by 10 bases, with 15 bases between. The CDR3 is made up of 13 amino acids. Germline V gives CDR1 SQVTM, CDR2 ANQGSEA. This CDR3 is CSVEQVAIEEQFF. CDR3 bases: TGCAGCGTTGAACAGGTTGCGATTGAGGAGCAGTTCTTC.

The rearrangement joins TRBV15 to TRBJ2-7; 11 positions agree with TRBD1. CDR3 size: 14 residues. Germline assignment: CDR1 LNHNV and CDR2 YYDKDF (reference sequence). V shed 3 bases and J 4 bases; nucleotides not matched to a gene: 2. The CDR3 is CATSSGQGAYEQYF. CDR3 DNA sequence: TGTGCCACCAGCAGCGGACAGGGGGCGTACGAGCAGTACTTC.

The chain uses TRBV19 and TRBJ2-2, with D unclear. CDR1 LNHDA and CDR2 SQIVND come from the germline V gene (reference sequence). V lost 7 bases and J lost 0, with 9 bases in between. The CDR3 has 14 residues. The CDR3 DNA sequence: TGTGCCAGTAAGGGAACCGCGAACACCGGGGAGCTGTTTTTT. Protein sequence: CASKGTANTGELFF.